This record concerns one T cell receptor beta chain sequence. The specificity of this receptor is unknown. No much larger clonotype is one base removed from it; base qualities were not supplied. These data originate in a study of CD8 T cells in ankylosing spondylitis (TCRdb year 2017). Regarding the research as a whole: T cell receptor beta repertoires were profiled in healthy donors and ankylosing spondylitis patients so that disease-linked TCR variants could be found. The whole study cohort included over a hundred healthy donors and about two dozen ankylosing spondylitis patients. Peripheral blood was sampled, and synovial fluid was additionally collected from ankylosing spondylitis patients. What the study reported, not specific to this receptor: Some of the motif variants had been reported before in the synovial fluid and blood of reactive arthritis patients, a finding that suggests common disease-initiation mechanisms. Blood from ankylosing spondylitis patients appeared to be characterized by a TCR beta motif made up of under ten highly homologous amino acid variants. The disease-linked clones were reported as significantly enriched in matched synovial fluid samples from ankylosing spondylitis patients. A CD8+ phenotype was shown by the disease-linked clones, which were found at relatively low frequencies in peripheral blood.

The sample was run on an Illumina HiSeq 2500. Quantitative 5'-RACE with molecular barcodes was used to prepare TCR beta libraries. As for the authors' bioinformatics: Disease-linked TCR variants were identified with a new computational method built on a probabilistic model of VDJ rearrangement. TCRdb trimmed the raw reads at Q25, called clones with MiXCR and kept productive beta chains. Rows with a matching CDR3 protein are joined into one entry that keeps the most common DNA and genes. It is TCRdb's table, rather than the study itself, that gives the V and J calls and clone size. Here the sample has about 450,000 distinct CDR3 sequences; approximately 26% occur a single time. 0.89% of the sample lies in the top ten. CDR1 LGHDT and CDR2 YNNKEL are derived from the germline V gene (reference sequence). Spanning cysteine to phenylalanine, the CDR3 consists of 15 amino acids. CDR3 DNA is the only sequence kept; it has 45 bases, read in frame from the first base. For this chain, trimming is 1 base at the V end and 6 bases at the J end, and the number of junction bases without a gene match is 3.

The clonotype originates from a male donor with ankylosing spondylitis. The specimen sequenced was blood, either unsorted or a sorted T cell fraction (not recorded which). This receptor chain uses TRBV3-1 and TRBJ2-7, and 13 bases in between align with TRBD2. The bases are TGTGCCAGCAGCCAAGGGGGGACTAGCGGGATCGAGCAGTACTTC. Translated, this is CASSQGGTSGIEQYF.